The 17 T cell receptor beta chains below come from one sample, sequenced in a study of PD-1 blockade in classical Hodgkin lymphoma (dated by TCRdb to about 2020). In the paper's terms, the time point label means: cycle 1 day 1 (C1D1), immediately before nivolumab initiation. Every trial patient had relapsed after autologous stem cell transplantation, and cohorts A, B and C differed in prior brentuximab vedotin exposure. Libraries were constructed by the immunoSEQ multiplex PCR assay. The source is immuneACCESS, and TCRdb retained only in-frame sequences with V and J called. Part of the clones is not carried over; for the studies checked, unresolved V genes explain less than half of this, and the remainder is unexplained. Present in this sample are 25,000 to 30,000 clones, approximately 90% of which were seen just once. The ten largest clones capture about 2.7% of the sample. This sample comprised peripheral blood mononuclear cells (PBMCs), obtained at baseline. The receptors were sampled from a human donor with classical Hodgkin lymphoma.

This rearrangement joins TRBV6-5 to TRBJ2-7, with 15 nucleotides matching TRBD2. The CDR3 sequence is 14 residues long. Germline lookup yields CDR1 MNHEY and CDR2 SVGAGI. V dropped 7 bases and J dropped 7; count of bases not matched to a gene: 5. The CDR3 sequence is CASKGLAGGLEQYF. The DNA of the CDR3 is TGTGCCAGCAAAGGACTAGCGGGGGGGTTGGAGCAGTACTTC.

The genes are TRBV4-3 and TRBJ1-3; a possible D gene is TRBD1 (5 bases). V was pared by 0 bases and J by 4 bases, with 10 bases between. The CDR3 spans 15 residues. Germline V gene data show CDR1 as LGHNA and CDR2 as YSLEER. The CDR3 DNA reads as TGCGCCAGCAGCCAAGATTGGGGGTCAGGAAACACCATATATTTT. Translated: CASSQDWGSGNTIYF.

This rearrangement joins TRBV6-6 to TRBJ1-6, with D perhaps matching TRBD1 (5 bases). The CDR3 has 14 amino acids. V was clipped by 7 bases and J by 12 bases, with 19 bases between them. Germline V gene sequence: CDR1 MNHNY, CDR2 SVGAGI (reference sequence). The CDR3 DNA reads as TGTGCCAGCAAGATCTCGGACACTGGCGTACCCCTCCACTTT. Its translation is CASKISDTGVPLHF.

This chain links TRBV6-6 with TRBJ1-1, with 11 bases identical to TRBD1. From germline, CDR1 is MNHNY and CDR2 SVGAGI (reference sequence). The CDR3 is made up of 15 amino acids. V lost 2 bases and J lost 4; bases outside the gene matches: 3. The CDR3 sequence: CASSYPGTGGTEAFF. CDR3 in DNA: TGTGCCAGCAGTTACCCAGGGACAGGGGGCACTGAAGCTTTCTTT.

The chain couples TRBV29-1 to TRBJ2-5; 9 nucleotides match TRBD1. V gave up 7 bases and J gave up 4 bases; unmatched junction bases: 4. The CDR3 sequence is 12 residues long. The germline gives CDR1 SQVTM, CDR2 ANQGSEA. The CDR3 loop is CSGRGQGETQYF. In DNA, the CDR3 is TGCAGCGGGAGGGGACAGGGAGAGACCCAGTACTTC.

This chain joins TRBV5-6 and TRBJ2-1; D is perhaps TRBD1 or TRBD2 (5 bases each). The CDR3 has 13 residues. In germline, CDR1 is SGHDT, CDR2 YYEEEE. Trimming left V 2 bases short and J 8 bases short, with 11 bases between. The CDR3 loop reads CASSFAGDDEQFF. For the CDR3, the DNA is TGTGCCAGCAGCTTTGCCGGGGACGATGAGCAGTTCTTC.

This clone came up once. The V and J genes are TRBV5-1 and TRBJ2-2; D perhaps matches TRBD1 (6 bases). The CDR3 runs to 16 residues. The V gene lost 2 bases and the J gene lost 1 base, with 12 bases spanning the gap. The germline V gene encodes CDR1 SGHRS and CDR2 YFSETQ. The CDR3 coding sequence is TGCGCCAGCAGCTTACAGGGACGGCTGAACACCGGGGAGCTGTTTTTT. Protein: CASSLQGRLNTGELFF.

This chain connects TRBV7-6 to TRBJ2-5; D call uncertain. Deletions cut 1 base from V and 2 bases from J, with 11 bases between. Germline V gene lookup returns CDR1 SGHVS and CDR2 FNYEAQ. This CDR3 is built from 15 residues. CDR3 coding DNA: TGTGCCAGCAGCTTAGGTACATCCGTGCAAGAGACCCAGTACTTC. This translates into CASSLGTSVQETQYF. The full variable domain, its missing parts supplied by reference TRBV7-6 and TRBJ2-5, is GAGVSQSPRYKVTKRGQDVALRCDPISGHVSLYWYRQALGQGPEFLTYFNYEAQQDKSGLPNDRFSAERPEGSISTLTIQRTEQRDSAMYRCASSLGTSVQETQYFGPGTRLLVL.

The chain recombines TRBV5-1 with TRBJ2-7; 8 positions match TRBD1. Germline V CDR1 and CDR2: SGHRS, YFSETQ. The CDR3 sequence is 15 residues long. The J segment lost 7 bases and the V segment lost 4 bases, leaving 13 bases of the junction unmatched. The CDR3 is CASSPSAGGSGEQYF. DNA of the CDR3: TGCGCCAGCAGCCCCTCCGCAGGGGGCTCTGGGGAGCAGTACTTC.

The chain combines TRBV5-1 with TRBJ2-5; TRBD2 aligns across 9 bases. This CDR3 has 15 amino acids. With 2 bases clipped from V and 5 bases from J, the junction kept 7 bases outside the gene matches. Germline-derived CDR1 and CDR2 are SGHRS and YFSETQ. The chain's CDR3 is CASSFGLALGETQYF. CDR3 DNA: TGCGCCAGCAGCTTTGGACTAGCGCTGGGGGAGACCCAGTACTTC.

The chain is built from TRBV9 and TRBJ2-5, with D unclear. The V and J ends lost 0 bases and 1 base respectively, with 7 bases between them. CDR1 and CDR2 (germline): SGDLS, YYNGEE. The CDR3 is made up of 14 amino acids. The CDR3 region has the DNA TGTGCCAGCAGCGTAGGAGGCGGCCAAGAGACCCAGTACTTC. Encoded protein: CASSVGGGQETQYF.

The gene calls are TRBV5-1 and TRBJ2-2; 10 nucleotides align to TRBD1. CDR1 SGHRS and CDR2 YFSETQ come from the germline V gene. This CDR3 region has 15 residues. V lost 1 base, J lost 5 bases, and 2 bases stayed unmatched. CDR3 amino acids: CASSLRDRGTGELFF. The CDR3 DNA follows: TGCGCCAGCAGCTTGCGGGACAGGGGTACCGGGGAGCTGTTTTTT.

In its sample, this clone was seen a few times. The chain recombines TRBV7-9 with TRBJ2-1; 8 bases line up with TRBD2. The junction had 7 bases not matched to a gene; V was cut back by 6 bases and J by 0 bases. From germline, CDR1 is SEHNR and CDR2 FQNEAQ (reference sequence). The CDR3 contains 16 residues. CDR3 bases: TGTGCCAGCAGAAAGGCGGGGACTAGCTCCTACAATGAGCAGTTCTTC. This codes for CASRKAGTSSYNEQFF.

This clone was seen only a few times. The chain uses TRBV7-9 and TRBJ2-7; 8 nucleotides match TRBD1. Germline V gene data show CDR1 as SEHNR and CDR2 as FQNEAQ (reference sequence). This CDR3 has 14 amino acids. V lost 3 bases and J lost 5; bases outside the gene matches: 6. The DNA for the CDR3 is TGTGCCAGCAGCTTCGGGGACAGGTTCGACGAGCAGTACTTC. Protein sequence: CASSFGDRFDEQYF.

The chain employs TRBV7-9 and TRBJ1-1, with D unclear. CDR1 is SEHNR, CDR2 FQNEAQ, per germline (reference sequence). The CDR3 is made up of 13 amino acids. Trimming took 1 base from V and 1 from J, leaving 4 bases between them. The CDR3 is CASSLESNTEAFF. The CDR3 DNA reads TGTGCCAGCAGCTTAGAATCGAACACTGAAGCTTTCTTT.

The chain has TRBV2 and TRBJ1-1; the D is unclear. The CDR3 extends over 12 amino acids. V dropped 0 bases and J dropped 9 bases, with 8 bases sitting between them. Germline assignment: CDR1 SNHLY and CDR2 FYNNEI. Written as DNA, the CDR3 is TGTGCCAGCAGTGAAGCCCAACTTCAAGCTTTCTTT. This translates into CASSEAQLQAFF.

As regards this clone: This same CDR3 is encoded by further DNA sequences in the sample. The chain joins TRBV5-1 to TRBJ1-2; no definite D call. Germline-derived CDR1 and CDR2 are SGHRS and YFSETQ. Trimming pared 0 bases from V and 1 base from J, leaving 7 bases between. The CDR3 contains 14 residues. The CDR3 sequence is CASSLALGNYGYTF. The CDR3 bases are TGCGCCAGCAGCTTGGCCCTGGGTAACTATGGCTACACCTTC.